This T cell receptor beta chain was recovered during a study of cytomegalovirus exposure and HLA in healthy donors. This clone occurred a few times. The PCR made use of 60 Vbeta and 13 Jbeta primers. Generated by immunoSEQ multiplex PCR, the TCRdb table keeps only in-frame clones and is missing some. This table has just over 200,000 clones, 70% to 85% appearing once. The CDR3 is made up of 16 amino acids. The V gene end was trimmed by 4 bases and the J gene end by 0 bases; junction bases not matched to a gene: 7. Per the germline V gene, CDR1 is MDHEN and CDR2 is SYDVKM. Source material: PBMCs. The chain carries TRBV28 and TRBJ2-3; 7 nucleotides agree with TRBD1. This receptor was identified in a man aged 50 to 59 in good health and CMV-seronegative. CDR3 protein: CASSSGQHLSTDTQYF. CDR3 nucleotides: TGTGCCAGCAGTTCGGGACAGCACCTTAGCACAGATACGCAGTATTTT. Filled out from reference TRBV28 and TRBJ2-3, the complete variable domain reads DVKVTQSSRYLVKRTGEKVFLECVQDMDHENMFWYRQDPGLGLRLIYFSYDVKMKEKGDIPEGYSVSREKKERFSLILESASTNQTSMYLCASSSGQHLSTDTQYFGPGTRLTVL.